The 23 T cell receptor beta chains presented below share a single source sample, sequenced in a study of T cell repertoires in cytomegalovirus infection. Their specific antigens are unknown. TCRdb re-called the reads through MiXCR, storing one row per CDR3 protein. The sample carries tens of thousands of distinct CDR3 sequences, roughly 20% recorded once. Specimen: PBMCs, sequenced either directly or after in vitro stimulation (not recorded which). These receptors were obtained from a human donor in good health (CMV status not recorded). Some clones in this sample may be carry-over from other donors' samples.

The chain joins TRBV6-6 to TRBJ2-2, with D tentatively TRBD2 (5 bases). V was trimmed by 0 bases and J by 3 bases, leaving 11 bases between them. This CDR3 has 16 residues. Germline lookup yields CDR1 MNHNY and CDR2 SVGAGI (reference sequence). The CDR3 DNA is TGTGCCAGCAGTTACTCGAGTTTCGGGGACACCGGGGAGCTGTTTTTT. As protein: CASSYSSFGDTGELFF.

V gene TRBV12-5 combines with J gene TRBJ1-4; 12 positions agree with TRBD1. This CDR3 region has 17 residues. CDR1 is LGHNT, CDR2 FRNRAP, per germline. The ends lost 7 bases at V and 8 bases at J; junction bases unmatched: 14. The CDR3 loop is CASAVRDRGPSREKLFF. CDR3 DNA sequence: TGTGCTAGTGCCGTCCGGGACAGGGGGCCCTCAAGGGAAAAACTGTTTTTT.

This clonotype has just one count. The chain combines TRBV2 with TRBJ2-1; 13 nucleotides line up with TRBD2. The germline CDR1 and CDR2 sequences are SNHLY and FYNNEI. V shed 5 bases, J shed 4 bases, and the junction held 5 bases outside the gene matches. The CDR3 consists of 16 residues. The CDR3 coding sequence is TGTGCCAGCAGTTATGGGACTAGCGGGACTTACAATGAGCAGTTCTTC. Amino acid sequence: CASSYGTSGTYNEQFF.

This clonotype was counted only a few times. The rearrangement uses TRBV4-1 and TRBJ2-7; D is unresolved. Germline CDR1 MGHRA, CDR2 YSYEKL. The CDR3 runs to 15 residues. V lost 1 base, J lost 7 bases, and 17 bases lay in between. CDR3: CASSQVLTVVREQYF. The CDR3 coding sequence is TGCGCCAGCAGCCAAGTCCTTACAGTTGTGAGGGAGCAGTACTTC.

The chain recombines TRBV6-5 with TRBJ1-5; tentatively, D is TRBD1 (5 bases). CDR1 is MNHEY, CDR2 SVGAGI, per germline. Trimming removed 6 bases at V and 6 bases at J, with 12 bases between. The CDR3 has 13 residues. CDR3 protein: CASSSTVTQPQHF. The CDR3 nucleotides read TGTGCCAGCAGCTCGACAGTCACTCAGCCCCAGCATTTT.

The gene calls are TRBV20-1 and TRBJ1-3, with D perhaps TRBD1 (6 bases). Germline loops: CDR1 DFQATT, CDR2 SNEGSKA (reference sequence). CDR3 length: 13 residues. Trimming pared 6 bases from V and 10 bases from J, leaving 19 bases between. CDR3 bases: TGCAGTGCGGTGACAGGCGTTGAAGGGACCATATATTTT. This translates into CSAVTGVEGTIYF.

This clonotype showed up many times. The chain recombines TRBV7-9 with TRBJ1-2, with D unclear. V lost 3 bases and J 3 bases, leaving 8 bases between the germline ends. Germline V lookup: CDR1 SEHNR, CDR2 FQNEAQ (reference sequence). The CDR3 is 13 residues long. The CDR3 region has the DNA TGTGCCAGCAGCTTGGAGCGAGACTATGGCTACACCTTC. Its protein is CASSLERDYGYTF. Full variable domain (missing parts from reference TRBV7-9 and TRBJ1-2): DTGVSQNPRHKITKRGQNVTFRCDPISEHNRLYWYRQTLGQGPEFLTYFQNEAQLEKSRLLSDRFSAERPKGSFSTLEIQRTEQGDSAMYLCASSLERDYGYTFGSGTRLTVV.

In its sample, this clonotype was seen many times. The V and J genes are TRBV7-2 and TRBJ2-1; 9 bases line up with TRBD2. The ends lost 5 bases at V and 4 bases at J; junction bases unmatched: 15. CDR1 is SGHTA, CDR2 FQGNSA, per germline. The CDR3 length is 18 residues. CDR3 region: CASSTSLGVTSGYNEQFF. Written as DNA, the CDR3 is TGTGCCAGCAGCACTAGCTTGGGCGTGACTAGCGGTTACAATGAGCAGTTCTTC.

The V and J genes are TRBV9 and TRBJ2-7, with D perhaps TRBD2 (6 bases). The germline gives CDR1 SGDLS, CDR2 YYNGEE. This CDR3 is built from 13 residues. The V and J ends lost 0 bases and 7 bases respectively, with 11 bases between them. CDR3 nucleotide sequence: TGTGCCAGCAGCGTAGGGCTGGCGGGGGAGCAGTACGTC. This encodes CASSVGLAGEQYV.

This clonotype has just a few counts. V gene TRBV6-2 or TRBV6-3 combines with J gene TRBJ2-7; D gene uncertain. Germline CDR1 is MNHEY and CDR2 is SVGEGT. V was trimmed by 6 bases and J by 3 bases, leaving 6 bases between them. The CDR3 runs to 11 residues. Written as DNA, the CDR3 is TGTGCCAGCAGGCTTCACTACGAGCAGTACTTC. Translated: CASRLHYEQYF.

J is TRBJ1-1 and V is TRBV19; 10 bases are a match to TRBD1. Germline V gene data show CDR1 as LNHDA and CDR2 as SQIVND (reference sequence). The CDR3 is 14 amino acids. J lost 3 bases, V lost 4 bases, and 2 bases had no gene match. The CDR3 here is CASSTGQGDTEAFF. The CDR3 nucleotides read TGTGCCAGTAGTACAGGACAGGGGGACACTGAAGCTTTCTTT. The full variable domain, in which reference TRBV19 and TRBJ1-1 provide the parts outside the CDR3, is DGGITQSPKYLFRKEGQNVTLSCEQNLNHDAMYWYRQDPGQGLRLIYYSQIVNDFQKGDIAEGYSVSREKKESFPLTVTSAQKNPTAFYLCASSTGQGDTEAFFGQGTRLTVV.

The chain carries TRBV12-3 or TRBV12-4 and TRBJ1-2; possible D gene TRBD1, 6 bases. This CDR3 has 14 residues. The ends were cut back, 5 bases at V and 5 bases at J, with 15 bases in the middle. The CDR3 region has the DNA TGTGCCAGCAGTCTTCGGACAGCCGCTTATGGCTACACCTTC. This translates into CASSLRTAAYGYTF.

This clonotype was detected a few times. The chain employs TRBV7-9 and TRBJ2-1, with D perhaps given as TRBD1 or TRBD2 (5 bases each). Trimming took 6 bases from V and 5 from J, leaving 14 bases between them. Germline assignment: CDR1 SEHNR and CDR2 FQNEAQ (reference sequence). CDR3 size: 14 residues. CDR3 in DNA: TGTGCCAGCAGTTCCCTGGGGGTCGACAATGAGCAGTTCTTC. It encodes CASSSLGVDNEQFF. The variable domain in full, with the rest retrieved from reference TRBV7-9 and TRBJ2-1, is DTGVSQNPRHKITKRGQNVTFRCDPISEHNRLYWYRQTLGQGPEFLTYFQNEAQLEKSRLLSDRFSAERPKGSFSTLEIQRTEQGDSAMYLCASSSLGVDNEQFFGPGTRLTVL.

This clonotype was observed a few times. DNA for the CDR3: TGTGCCAGCAGCGGGACAGGGTGGAATGGTGAGCAGTTCTTC. Amino acids: CASSGTGWNGEQFF. The V and J genes are TRBV11-2 and TRBJ2-1, with 9 bases lining up with TRBD1. The trim removed 5 bases at V and 9 bases at J, leaving 8 bases unmatched. Germline V gene lookup returns CDR1 SGHAT and CDR2 FQNNGV. The CDR3 covers 14 residues.

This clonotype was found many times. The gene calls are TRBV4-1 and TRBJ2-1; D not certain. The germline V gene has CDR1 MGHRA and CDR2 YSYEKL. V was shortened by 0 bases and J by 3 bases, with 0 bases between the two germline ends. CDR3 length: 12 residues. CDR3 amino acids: CASSQDYNEQFF. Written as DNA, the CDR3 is TGCGCCAGCAGCCAAGACTACAATGAGCAGTTCTTC.

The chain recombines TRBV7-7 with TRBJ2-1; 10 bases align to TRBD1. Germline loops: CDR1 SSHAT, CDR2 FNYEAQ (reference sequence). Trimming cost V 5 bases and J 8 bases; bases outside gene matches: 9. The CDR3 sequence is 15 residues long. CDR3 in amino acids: CASSVDRGRLHEQFF. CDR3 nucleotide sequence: TGTGCCAGCAGCGTAGACAGGGGGCGCCTTCATGAGCAGTTCTTC.

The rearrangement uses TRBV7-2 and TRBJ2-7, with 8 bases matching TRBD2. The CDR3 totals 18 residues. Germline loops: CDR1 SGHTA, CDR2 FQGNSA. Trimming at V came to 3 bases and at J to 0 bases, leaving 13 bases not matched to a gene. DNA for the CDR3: TGTGCCAGCAGCTTTTCGACGGGAGGGCCCCCGCTCTCCTACGAGCAGTACTTC. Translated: CASSFSTGGPPLSYEQYF.

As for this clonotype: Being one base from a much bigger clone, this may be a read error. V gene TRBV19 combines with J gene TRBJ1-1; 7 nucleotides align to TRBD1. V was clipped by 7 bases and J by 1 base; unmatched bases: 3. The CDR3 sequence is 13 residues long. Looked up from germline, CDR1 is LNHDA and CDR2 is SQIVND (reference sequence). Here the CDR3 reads CASTRQGNTEAFF. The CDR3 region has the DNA TGTGCCAGTACCAGACAGGGGAACACTGAAGCTTTCTTT. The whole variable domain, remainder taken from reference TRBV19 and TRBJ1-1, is DGGITQSPKYLFRKEGQNVTLSCEQNLNHDAMYWYRQDPGQGLRLIYYSQIVNDFQKGDIAEGYSVSREKKESFPLTVTSAQKNPTAFYLCASTRQGNTEAFFGQGTRLTVV.

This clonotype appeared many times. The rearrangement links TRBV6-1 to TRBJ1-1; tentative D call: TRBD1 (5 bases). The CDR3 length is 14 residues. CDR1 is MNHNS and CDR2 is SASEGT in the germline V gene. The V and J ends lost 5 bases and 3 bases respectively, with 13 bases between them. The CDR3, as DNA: TGTGCCAGCAGTTCGCAGGGAGGGTACACTGAAGCTTTCTTT. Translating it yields CASSSQGGYTEAFF.

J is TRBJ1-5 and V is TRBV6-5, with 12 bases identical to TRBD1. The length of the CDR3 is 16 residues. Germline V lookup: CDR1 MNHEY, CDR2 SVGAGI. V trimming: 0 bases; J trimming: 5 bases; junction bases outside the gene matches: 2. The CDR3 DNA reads TGTGCCAGCAGTTACTCCGGGACAGGGGGCGATCAGCCCCAGCATTTT. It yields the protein CASSYSGTGGDQPQHF.

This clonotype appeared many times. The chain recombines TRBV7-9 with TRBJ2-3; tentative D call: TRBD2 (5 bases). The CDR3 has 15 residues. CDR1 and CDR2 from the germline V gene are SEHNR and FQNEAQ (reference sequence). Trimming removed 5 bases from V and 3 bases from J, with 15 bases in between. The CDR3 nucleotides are TGTGCCAGCAGCCCGGAAGGGAGCACAACAGATACGCAGTATTTT. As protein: CASSPEGSTTDTQYF.

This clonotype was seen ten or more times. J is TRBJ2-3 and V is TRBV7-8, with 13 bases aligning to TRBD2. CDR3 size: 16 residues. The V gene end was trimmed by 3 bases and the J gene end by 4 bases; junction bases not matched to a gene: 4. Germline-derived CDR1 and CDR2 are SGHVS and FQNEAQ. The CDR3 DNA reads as TGTGCCAGCAGCTTGGGACTAGCGGGACCCGCAGATACGCAGTATTTT. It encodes CASSLGLAGPADTQYF.

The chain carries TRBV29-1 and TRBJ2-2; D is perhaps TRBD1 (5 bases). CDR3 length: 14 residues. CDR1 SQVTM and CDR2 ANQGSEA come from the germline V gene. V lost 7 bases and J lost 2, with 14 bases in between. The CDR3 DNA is TGCAGCGCCCTAGGGGAAAAAAACACCGGGGAGCTGTTTTTT. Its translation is CSALGEKNTGELFF.